This T cell receptor (beta chain) was sequenced during a study of blood T cell repertoires in COVID-19. Study-level background: Sample material is recorded as cDNA or gDNA derived from T cells, B-cell-depleted T cells, or PBMCs.

Resolution of symptoms, clearance, or two negative PCRs was present in recovered Cohort 3 donors. V shed 4 bases and J shed 8 bases, with 17 bases lying between them. CDR3 length: 15 residues. CDR1 is SEHNR and CDR2 is FQNEAQ in the germline V gene (reference sequence). Assay used: immunoSEQ multiplex PCR; TCRdb lists only in-frame clones, some missing. Here the sample spans about 290,000 clones, 89% being singletons. The sequence was obtained from a woman aged 40 to 50 who had recovered from COVID-19. This rearrangement joins TRBV7-9 to TRBJ1-4; D gene ambiguous. Sequencing was performed on PBMCs or T cells enriched from blood (not recorded which). CDR3 DNA: TGTGCCAGCAGCTACCTAGGACGGGCGGGGGAAAAACTGTTTTTT. The encoded protein is CASSYLGRAGEKLFF. The complete variable domain, with remaining parts taken from reference TRBV7-9 and TRBJ1-4, reads DTGVSQNPRHKITKRGQNVTFRCDPISEHNRLYWYRQTLGQGPEFLTYFQNEAQLEKSRLLSDRFSAERPKGSFSTLEIQRTEQGDSAMYLCASSYLGRAGEKLFFGSGTQLSVL.